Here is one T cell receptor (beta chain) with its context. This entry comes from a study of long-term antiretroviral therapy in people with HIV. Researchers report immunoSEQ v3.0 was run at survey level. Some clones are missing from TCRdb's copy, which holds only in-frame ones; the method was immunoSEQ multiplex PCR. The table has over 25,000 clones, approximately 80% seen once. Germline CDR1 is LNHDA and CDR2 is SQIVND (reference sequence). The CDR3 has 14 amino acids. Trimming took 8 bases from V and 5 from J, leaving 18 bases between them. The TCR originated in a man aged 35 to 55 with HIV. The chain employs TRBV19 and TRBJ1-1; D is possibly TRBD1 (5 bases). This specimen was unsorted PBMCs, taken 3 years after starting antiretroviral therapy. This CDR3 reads CASAPGTVSTEAFF. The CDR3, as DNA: TGTGCCAGTGCCCCAGGGACGGTGAGTACTGAAGCTTTCTTT.